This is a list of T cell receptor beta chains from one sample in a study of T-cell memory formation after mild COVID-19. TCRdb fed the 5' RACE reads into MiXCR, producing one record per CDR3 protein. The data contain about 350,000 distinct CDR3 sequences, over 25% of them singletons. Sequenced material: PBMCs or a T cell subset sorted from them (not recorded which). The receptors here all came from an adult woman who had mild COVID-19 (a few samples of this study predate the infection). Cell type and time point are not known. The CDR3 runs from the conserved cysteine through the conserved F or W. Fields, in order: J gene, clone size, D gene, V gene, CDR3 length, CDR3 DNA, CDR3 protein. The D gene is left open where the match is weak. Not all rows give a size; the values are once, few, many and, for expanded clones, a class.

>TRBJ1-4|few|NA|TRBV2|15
TGTGCCAGCAGCCTCGCCGGACGGGCGGGGGAAAAACTGTTTTTT
CASSLAGRAGEKLFF
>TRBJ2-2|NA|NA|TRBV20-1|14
TGCAGTGCTAGAGGCCCAGGTGGGACCGGGGAGCTGTTTTTT
CSARGPGGTGELFF
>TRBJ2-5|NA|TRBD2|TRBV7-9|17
TGTGCCAGCAGCGCACCTCTCGGCGGGAGTTTTCAAGAGACCCAGTACTTC
CASSAPLGGSFQETQYF
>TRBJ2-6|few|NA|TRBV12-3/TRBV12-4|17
TGTGCCAGCAGTCCAGGGACCCTAGTCACTGGGGCCAACGTCCTGACTTTC
CASSPGTLVTGANVLTF
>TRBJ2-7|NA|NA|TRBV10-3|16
TGTGCCATCACCAAGGTGGGACAGCGCGGGGATTACGAGCAGTACTTC
CAITKVGQRGDYEQYF
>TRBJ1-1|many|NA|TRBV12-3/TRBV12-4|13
TGTGCCAGCAGCCCGACAGTGAACACTGAAGCTTTCTTT
CASSPTVNTEAFF
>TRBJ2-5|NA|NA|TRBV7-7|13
TGTGCTAGCAGCCCCCGGTCAGAGGGGACCCAGTACTTC
CASSPRSEGTQYF
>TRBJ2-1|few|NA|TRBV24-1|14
TGTGCCACCAGTGTTCCACCCGGCCACAATGAGCAGTTCTTC
CATSVPPGHNEQFF
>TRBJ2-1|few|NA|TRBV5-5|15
TGTGCCAGCAGCTTGAGGCGGGATCCCGACAATGAGCAGTTCTTC
CASSLRRDPDNEQFF
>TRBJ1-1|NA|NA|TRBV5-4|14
TGTGCCAGCAGCCGCGCTCGCCAGAACACTGAAGCTTTCTTT
CASSRARQNTEAFF
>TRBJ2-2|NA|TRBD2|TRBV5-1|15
TGCGCCAGCAGCTTGCTGGCGGGAGGGGCCGGGGAGCTGTTTTTT
CASSLLAGGAGELFF
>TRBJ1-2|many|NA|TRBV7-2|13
TGTGCCAGCAGTGTCGAGGGTAACTATGGCTACACCTTC
CASSVEGNYGYTF
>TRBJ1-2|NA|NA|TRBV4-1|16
TGCGCCAGCAGCCAAGTGCTTCCGGGGGTCAAGTATGGCTACACCTTC
CASSQVLPGVKYGYTF
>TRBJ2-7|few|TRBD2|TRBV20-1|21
TGCAGTGCTAGTCCTAGGGGAGGGCTAGCGGGAGGGGAAAAGGGGGGATACGAGCAGTACTTC
CSASPRGGLAGGEKGGYEQYF
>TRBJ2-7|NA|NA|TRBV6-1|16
TGTGCCAGCAGCGAGAGAGGAGTTCTCACATACTACGAGCAGTACTTC
CASSERGVLTYYEQYF
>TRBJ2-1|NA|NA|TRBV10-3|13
TGTGCCATTACCGGGACTGCGCAATCTGAGCAGTTCTTC
CAITGTAQSEQFF
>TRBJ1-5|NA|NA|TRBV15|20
TGTGCCACCAGCAGAGATTCCCCCATTGAGTGGTTCTGGGGCAATCAGCCCCAGCATTTT
CATSRDSPIEWFWGNQPQHF
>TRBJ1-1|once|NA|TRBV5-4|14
TGTGCCAGCAGCCAAGCACTGGATGACACTGAAGCTTTCTTT
CASSQALDDTEAFF